This record concerns one T cell receptor beta chain sequence. Its antigen is not identified. From germline, CDR1 is SGHTA and CDR2 FQGNSA. The CDR3 consists of 12 residues. J was trimmed by 5 bases and V by 5 bases; bases with no gene match: 2. The source of the sample is a study of T cell repertoires in cytomegalovirus infection. TCRdb itself ran the reads through MiXCR, one entry per CDR3 protein. This table has about 700,000 distinct CDR3 sequences, 30% to 35% appearing once. Study-wide results and limits: The ex vivo response showed dominance by HLA-C-restricted CMV-specific TCR beta clonotypes.

The source is a human donor in good health (CMV status not recorded). Some clones in this sample may be carry-over from other donors' samples. The starting material was cultured PBMCs, obtained from culture after CMV antigen stimulation. This rearrangement joins TRBV7-2 to TRBJ2-7, with 8 bases matching TRBD1. CDR3 nucleotide sequence: TGTGCCAGCAGCCGACAGGGGAACGAGCAGTACTTC. It translates to CASSRQGNEQYF. The full variable domain, in which reference TRBV7-2 and TRBJ2-7 provide the parts outside the CDR3, is GAGVSQSPSNKVTEKGKDVELRCDPISGHTALYWYRQSLGQGLEFLIYFQGNSAPDKSGLPSDRFSAERTGGSVSTLTIQRTQQEDSAVYLCASSRQGNEQYFGPGTRLTVT.